Listed below are T cell receptor beta chains from one sample, sequenced in a study of shared clonotypes between healthy human individuals. Here immunoSEQ multiplex PCR was the method, and the copy in TCRdb shows in-frame clones only, minus some. The repertoire holds millions of clones, with 85% to 95% as singletons. The material sequenced was naive CD4+ T cells sorted from blood. The receptors derive from a man between 18 and 35 years old in good health. CDR3s include the opening cysteine and the closing phenylalanine or tryptophan. A D gene is named only where the DNA matches it firmly. A clone size is listed for some rows: how often the clone was seen (once, few, many), or a class if it is expanded.

TRBJ1-1 - - TRBV18 CASSGGQRGTEAFF TGTGCCAGCTCAGGAGGACAGAGGGGCACTGAAGCTTTCTTT
TRBJ2-1 TRBD2 - TRBV7-3 CASSLTGTSGGYNEQFF TGTGCCAGCAGCTTAACGGGGACTAGCGGGGGATACAATGAGCAGTTCTTC
TRBJ2-7 TRBD1 - TRBV4-1 CASSRGQPQEQYF TGCGCCAGCAGCCGGGGACAGCCCCAAGAGCAGTACTTC
TRBJ1-2 - - TRBV6-1 CASSESKPGHVNYGYTF TGTGCCAGCAGTGAATCGAAACCCGGACACGTTAACTATGGCTACACCTTC
TRBJ2-7 - few TRBV6-5 CASSPNDRAQYF TGTGCCAGCAGTCCAAATGACCGGGCCCAGTACTTC
TRBJ2-5 TRBD2 - TRBV10-2 CASRPGLADENWRYQETQYF TGCGCCAGCAGACCGGGACTAGCGGATGAAAATTGGAGGTACCAAGAGACCCAGTACTTC
TRBJ2-5 - - TRBV5-1 CASSGDWDETQYF TGCGCCAGCAGCGGGGACTGGGATGAGACCCAGTACTTC
TRBJ1-6 - - TRBV5-4 CASSLGRGGPNSPLHF TGTGCCAGCAGCTTGGGTCGCGGGGGCCCTAATTCACCCCTCCACTTT
TRBJ1-6 - - TRBV30 CAWRGSGAYNSPLHF TGTGCCTGGAGGGGTTCGGGGGCCTATAATTCACCCCTCCACTTT
TRBJ1-1 - - TRBV10-3 CAIRGTSNTEAFF TGTGCCATTCGGGGGACATCGAACACTGAAGCTTTCTTT
TRBJ1-1 - - TRBV18 CASSPPGGRVVMNTEAFF TGTGCCAGCTCACCACCGGGAGGTCGCGTGGTCATGAACACTGAAGCTTTCTTT
TRBJ2-7 - - TRBV6-5 CASSRDSYEQYF TGTGCCAGCAGCCGCGACAGCTACGAGCAGTACTTC
TRBJ2-3 TRBD1 - TRBV18 CASVGQGTDTQYF TGTGCCAGCGTCGGACAGGGCACAGATACGCAGTATTTT
TRBJ1-5 TRBD1 - TRBV11-2 CASSLRQGAGQPQHF TGTGCCAGCAGCTTAAGACAGGGGGCCGGTCAGCCCCAGCATTTT
TRBJ2-2 - - TRBV27 CASSLQGGELFF TGTGCCAGCAGTTTACAGGGTGGGGAGCTGTTTTTT
TRBJ2-1 - - TRBV11-2 CASSFEGSSYNEQFF TGTGCCAGCAGCTTCGAGGGGAGCTCCTACAATGAGCAGTTCTTC
TRBJ2-2 - few TRBV9 CASSVWTDANTGELFF TGTGCCAGCAGCGTTTGGACAGACGCGAACACCGGGGAGCTGTTTTTT
TRBJ1-5 - - TRBV27 CASSLAQGQGPLGLNQPQHF TGTGCCAGCAGTTTAGCCCAGGGGCAGGGACCCCTCGGCTTGAATCAGCCCCAGCATTTT
TRBJ2-1 - - TRBV2 CASSDSGTATYNEQFF TGTGCCAGCAGTGATTCCGGGACCGCTACCTACAATGAGCAGTTCTTC
TRBJ1-6 - - TRBV19 CASSKTEQTLHF TGTGCCAGTAGTAAAACAGAACAGACCCTCCACTTT
TRBJ1-1 - - TRBV18 CASSPGPRRTEAFF TGTGCCAGCTCACCGGGACCCCGGCGGACTGAAGCTTTCTTT
TRBJ2-2 TRBD1 few TRBV2 CASSGDRNTGELFF TGTGCCAGCAGTGGGGACAGGAACACCGGGGAGCTGTTTTTT
TRBJ1-4 - once TRBV6-5 CASRTGGEKLFF TGTGCCAGCCGGACCGGTGGTGAAAAACTGTTTTTT
TRBJ2-1 - - TRBV10-2 CASSSQGGGEQFF TGCGCCAGCAGCAGTCAGGGAGGCGGTGAGCAGTTCTTC
TRBJ1-5 TRBD1 - TRBV27 CASSSRGSNQPQHF TGTGCCAGCAGTTCCAGGGGGAGCAATCAGCCCCAGCATTTT
TRBJ1-4 - - TRBV5-1 CASSADTNNEKLFF TGCGCCAGCAGCGCGGACACGAATAATGAAAAACTGTTTTTT
TRBJ1-2 - once TRBV5-4 CASSLGLEETNYGYTF TGTGCCAGCAGCCTGGGGCTCGAAGAGACTAACTATGGCTACACCTTC
TRBJ1-5 - - TRBV5-1 CASSPVPDRSSQPQHF TGCGCCAGCAGCCCCGTACCCGACAGGTCGAGTCAGCCCCAGCATTTT
TRBJ2-5 - - TRBV5-4 CASSLAGPETQYF TGTGCCAGCAGCTTGGCCGGGCCGGAGACCCAGTACTTC
TRBJ2-7 - - TRBV11-2 CASITLYEQYF TGTGCCAGCATCACCCTTTACGAGCAGTACTTC
TRBJ2-2 - - TRBV2 CASSYTGTVNTGELFF TGTGCCAGCAGTTACACCGGGACGGTGAACACCGGGGAGCTGTTTTTT
TRBJ2-7 - - TRBV5-1 CASSFNRDVEQYF TGCGCCAGCAGCTTTAACCGGGATGTCGAGCAGTACTTC
TRBJ2-7 TRBD1 - TRBV19 CASSIRQGPYEQYF TGTGCCAGTAGTATAAGACAGGGGCCCTACGAGCAGTACTTC
TRBJ2-7 TRBD1 - TRBV18 CASSPTGTGISYEQYF TGTGCCAGCTCACCAACCGGGACAGGGATCTCCTACGAGCAGTACTTC
TRBJ1-6 - - TRBV29-1 CSGGGIRSYNSPLHF TGCAGCGGGGGGGGGATCCGCTCCTATAATTCACCCCTCCACTTT
TRBJ1-4 - - TRBV27 CASSSSGKIAKLFF TGTGCCAGCAGTTCATCGGGCAAGATAGCAAAACTGTTTTTT
TRBJ1-5 - once TRBV7-9 CASLEAGFSPLPNQPQHF TGTGCCAGCCTAGAAGCGGGTTTTTCCCCTTTACCCAATCAGCCCCAGCATTTT
TRBJ1-2 - - TRBV19 CASSTGPRTEGYTF TGTGCCAGTAGTACCGGGCCACGCACGGAGGGCTACACCTTC
TRBJ2-2 - - TRBV7-9 CASSLGSGSNTGELFF TGTGCCAGCAGCTTAGGGTCGGGATCTAACACCGGGGAGCTGTTTTTT
TRBJ2-3 TRBD2 - TRBV7-9 CASSYLAGATDTQYF TGTGCCAGCAGCTACCTAGCGGGGGCCACAGATACGCAGTATTTT